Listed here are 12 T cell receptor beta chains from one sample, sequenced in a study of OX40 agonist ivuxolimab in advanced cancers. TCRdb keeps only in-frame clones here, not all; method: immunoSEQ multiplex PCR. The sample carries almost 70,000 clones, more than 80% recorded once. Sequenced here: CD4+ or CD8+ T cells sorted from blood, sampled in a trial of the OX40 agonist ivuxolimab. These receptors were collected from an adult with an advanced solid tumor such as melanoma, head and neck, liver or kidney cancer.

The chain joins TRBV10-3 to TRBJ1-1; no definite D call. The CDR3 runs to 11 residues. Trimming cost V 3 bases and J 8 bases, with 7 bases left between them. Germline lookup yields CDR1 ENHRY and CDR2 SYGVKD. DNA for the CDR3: TGTGCCATCAGTGAATCCCGGGAAGCTTTCTTT. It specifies CAISESREAFF.

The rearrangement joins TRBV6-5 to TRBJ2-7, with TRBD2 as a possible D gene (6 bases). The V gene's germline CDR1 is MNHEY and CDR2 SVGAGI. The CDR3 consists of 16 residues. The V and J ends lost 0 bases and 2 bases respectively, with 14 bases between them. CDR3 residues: CASSYSIRGRAYEQYF. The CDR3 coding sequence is TGTGCCAGCAGTTACTCGATTCGGGGGAGAGCCTACGAGCAGTACTTC.

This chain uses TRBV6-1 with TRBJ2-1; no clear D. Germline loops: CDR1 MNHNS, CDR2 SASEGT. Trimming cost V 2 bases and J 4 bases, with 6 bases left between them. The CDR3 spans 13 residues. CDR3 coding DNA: TGTGCCAGCAGTGAAATCCATTACAATGAGCAGTTCTTC. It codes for CASSEIHYNEQFF.

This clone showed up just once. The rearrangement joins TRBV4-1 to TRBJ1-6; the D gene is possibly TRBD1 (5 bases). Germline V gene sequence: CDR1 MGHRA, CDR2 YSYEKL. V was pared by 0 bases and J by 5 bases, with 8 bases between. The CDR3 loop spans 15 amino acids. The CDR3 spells CASSQETGHNSPLHF. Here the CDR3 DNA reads TGCGCCAGCAGCCAAGAAACAGGCCATAATTCACCCCTCCACTTT.

The CDR3 bases are TGTGCCAGCAGCTTGGGGCCGCGGGACACTGAAGCTTTCTTT. It yields the protein CASSLGPRDTEAFF. V is TRBV5-5 and J is TRBJ1-1, with D unclear. The length of the CDR3 is 14 residues. The V gene's germline CDR1 is SGHKS and CDR2 YYEKEE (reference sequence). V was shortened by 0 bases and J by 3 bases, with 9 bases between the two germline ends. The whole variable domain, remainder taken from reference TRBV5-5 and TRBJ1-1, is DAGVTQSPTHLIKTRGQQVTLRCSPISGHKSVSWYQQVLGQGPQFIFQYYEKEERGRGNFPDRFSARQFPNYSSELNVNALLLGDSALYLCASSLGPRDTEAFFGQGTRLTVV.

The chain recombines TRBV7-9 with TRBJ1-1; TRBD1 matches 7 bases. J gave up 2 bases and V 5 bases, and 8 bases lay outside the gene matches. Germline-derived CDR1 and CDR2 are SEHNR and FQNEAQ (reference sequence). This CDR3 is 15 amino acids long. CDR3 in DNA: TGTGCCAGCAGCGTCCGACAGGGTTCCAACACTGAAGCTTTCTTT. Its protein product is CASSVRQGSNTEAFF.

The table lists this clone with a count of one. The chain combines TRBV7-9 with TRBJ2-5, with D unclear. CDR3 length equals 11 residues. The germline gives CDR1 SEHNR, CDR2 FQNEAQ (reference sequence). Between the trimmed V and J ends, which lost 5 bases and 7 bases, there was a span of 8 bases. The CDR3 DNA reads TGTGCCAGCAGCGCCCCGGGGACCCAGTACTTC. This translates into CASSAPGTQYF.

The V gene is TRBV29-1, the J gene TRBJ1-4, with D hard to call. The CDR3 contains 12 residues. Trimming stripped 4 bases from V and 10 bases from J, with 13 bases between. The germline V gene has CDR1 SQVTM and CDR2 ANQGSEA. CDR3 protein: CSVVVQVGKLFF. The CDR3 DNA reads TGCAGCGTTGTAGTCCAGGTTGGAAAACTGTTTTTT. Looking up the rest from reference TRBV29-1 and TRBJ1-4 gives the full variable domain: SAVISQKPSRDICQRGTSLTIQCQVDSQVTMMFWYRQQPGQSLTLIATANQGSEATYESGFVIDKFPISRPNLTFSTLTVSNMSPEDSSIYLCSVVVQVGKLFFGSGTQLSVL.

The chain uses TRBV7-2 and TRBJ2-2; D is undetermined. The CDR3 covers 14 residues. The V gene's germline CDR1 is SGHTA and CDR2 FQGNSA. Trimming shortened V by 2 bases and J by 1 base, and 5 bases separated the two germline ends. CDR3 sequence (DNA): TGTGCCAGCAGCTTACTCCGGAACACCGGGGAGCTGTTTTTT. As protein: CASSLLRNTGELFF. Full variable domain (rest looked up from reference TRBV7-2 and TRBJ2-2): GAGVSQSPSNKVTEKGKDVELRCDPISGHTALYWYRQSLGQGLEFLIYFQGNSAPDKSGLPSDRFSAERTGGSVSTLTIQRTQQEDSAVYLCASSLLRNTGELFFGEGSRLTVL.

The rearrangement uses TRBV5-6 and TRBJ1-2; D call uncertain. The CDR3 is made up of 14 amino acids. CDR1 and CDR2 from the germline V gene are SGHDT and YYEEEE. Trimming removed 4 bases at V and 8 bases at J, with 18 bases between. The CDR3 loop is CASSRERVSRGYTF. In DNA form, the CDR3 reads TGTGCCAGCAGCCGCGAGAGGGTTTCTAGGGGCTACACCTTC.

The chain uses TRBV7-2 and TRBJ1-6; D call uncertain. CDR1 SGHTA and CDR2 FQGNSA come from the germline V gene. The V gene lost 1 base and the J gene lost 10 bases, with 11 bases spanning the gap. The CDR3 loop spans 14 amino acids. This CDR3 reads CASSLEERRSPLHF. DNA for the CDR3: TGTGCCAGCAGCTTAGAGGAGAGGAGGTCACCCCTCCACTTT. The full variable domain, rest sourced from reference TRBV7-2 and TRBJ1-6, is GAGVSQSPSNKVTEKGKDVELRCDPISGHTALYWYRQSLGQGLEFLIYFQGNSAPDKSGLPSDRFSAERTGGSVSTLTIQRTQQEDSAVYLCASSLEERRSPLHFGNGTRLTVT.

For the CDR3, the DNA is TGTGCCAGCAGCTTGTCTAGGACGATCACCGGGGAGCTGTTTTTT. As protein: CASSLSRTITGELFF. The rearrangement joins TRBV5-4 to TRBJ2-2; the D is unclear. Germline V gene lookup returns CDR1 SGHNT and CDR2 YYREEE (reference sequence). V dropped 1 base and J dropped 4 bases, with 11 bases sitting between them. The CDR3 covers 15 residues.